This TCR beta chain comes out of a study of T cell changes during pregnancy in multiple sclerosis. Profiled with immunoSEQ multiplex PCR; TCRdb holds only in-frame clones, not every one. The sample has tens of thousands of clones, about 90% seen once. Germline V gene sequence: CDR1 LNHNV, CDR2 YYDKDF (reference sequence). The CDR3 length is 15 residues. V was shortened by 3 bases and J by 5 bases, with 16 bases between the two germline ends. V usage is TRBV15 and J usage is TRBJ2-5; a possible D gene is TRBD2 (6 bases). The sequence was obtained from a female donor with multiple sclerosis, enrolled in a pregnancy study. The sequencing here drew on CD4+ T cells from peripheral blood mononuclear cells, taken after pregnancy. CDR3: CATSRGGRGAETQYF. CDR3 nucleotides: TGTGCCACCAGCAGGGGGGGTCGAGGGGCGGAGACCCAGTACTTC.